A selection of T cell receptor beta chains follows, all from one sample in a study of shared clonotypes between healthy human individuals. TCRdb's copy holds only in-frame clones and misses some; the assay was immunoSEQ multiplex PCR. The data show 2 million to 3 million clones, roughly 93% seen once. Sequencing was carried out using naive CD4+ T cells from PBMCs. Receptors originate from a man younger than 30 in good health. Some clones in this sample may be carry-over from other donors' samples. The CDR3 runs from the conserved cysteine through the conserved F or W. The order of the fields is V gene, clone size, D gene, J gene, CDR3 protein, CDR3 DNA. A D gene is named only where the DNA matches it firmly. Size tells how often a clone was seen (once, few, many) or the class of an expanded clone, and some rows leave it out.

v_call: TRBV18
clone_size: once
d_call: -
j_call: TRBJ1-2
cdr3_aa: CASSPGQGAYGYTF
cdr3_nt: TGTGCCAGCTCACCAGGCCAGGGAGCCTATGGCTACACCTTC

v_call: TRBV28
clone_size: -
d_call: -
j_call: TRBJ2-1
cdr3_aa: CASSVLGVSYNEQFF
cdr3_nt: TGTGCCAGCAGTGTCTTGGGGGTCTCCTACAATGAGCAGTTCTTC

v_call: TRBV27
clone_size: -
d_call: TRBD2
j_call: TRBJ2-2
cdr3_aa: CASSLHGSGGTGELFF
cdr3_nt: TGTGCCAGCAGTTTACATGGATCGGGAGGGACCGGGGAGCTGTTTTTT

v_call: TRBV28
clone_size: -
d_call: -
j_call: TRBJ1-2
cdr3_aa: CASSLQKQGGSYTF
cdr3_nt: TGTGCCAGCAGTTTACAAAAACAGGGTGGTAGCTACACCTTC

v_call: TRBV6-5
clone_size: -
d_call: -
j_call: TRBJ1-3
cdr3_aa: CASSYRFGGLVIYF
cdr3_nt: TGTGCCAGCAGTTACCGTTTTGGGGGTCTTGTCATATATTTT

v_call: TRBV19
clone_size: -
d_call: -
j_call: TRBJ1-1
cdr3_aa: CASSPQHIQGGTEAFF
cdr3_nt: TGTGCCAGTAGTCCCCAGCACATTCAGGGAGGCACTGAAGCTTTCTTT

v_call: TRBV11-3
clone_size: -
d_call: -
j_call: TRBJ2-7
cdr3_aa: CASSLSGGREQYF
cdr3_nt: TGTGCCAGCAGCTTATCGGGGGGCCGGGAGCAGTACTTC

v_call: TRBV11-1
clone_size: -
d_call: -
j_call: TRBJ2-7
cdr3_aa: CASSGGRVGEQYF
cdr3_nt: TGTGCCAGCAGCGGTGGGAGAGTGGGGGAGCAGTACTTC

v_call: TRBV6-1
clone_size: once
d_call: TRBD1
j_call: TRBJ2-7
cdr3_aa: CASRTGEATYEQYF
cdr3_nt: TGTGCCAGCCGGACAGGGGAGGCGACCTACGAGCAGTACTTC

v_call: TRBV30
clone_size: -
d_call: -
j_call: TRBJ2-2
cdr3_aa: CAWSVSAFTGELFF
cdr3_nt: TGTGCCTGGAGTGTATCGGCATTTACCGGGGAGCTGTTTTTT

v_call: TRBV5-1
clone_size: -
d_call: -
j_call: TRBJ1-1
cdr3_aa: CASSLAGDRDKAFF
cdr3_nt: TGCGCCAGCAGCTTGGCCGGGGACCGGGATAAGGCTTTCTTT

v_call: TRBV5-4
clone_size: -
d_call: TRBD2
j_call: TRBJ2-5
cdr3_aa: CASSLLAGETQYF
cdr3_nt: TGTGCCAGCAGCCTTCTAGCGGGAGAGACCCAGTACTTC

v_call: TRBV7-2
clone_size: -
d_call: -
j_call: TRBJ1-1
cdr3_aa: CASSSLRTWDTEAFF
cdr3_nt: TGTGCCAGCAGCTCCCTTCGGACGTGGGACACTGAAGCTTTCTTT

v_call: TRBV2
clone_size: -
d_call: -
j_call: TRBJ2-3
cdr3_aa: CASDRTRGNDYTDTQYF
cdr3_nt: TGTGCCAGCGACCGCACTCGTGGAAACGACTACACAGATACGCAGTATTTT

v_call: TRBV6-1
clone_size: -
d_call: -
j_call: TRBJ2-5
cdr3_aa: CASIHSPSSLMTQYF
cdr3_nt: TGTGCCAGCATACATTCCCCTTCCTCATTAATGACCCAGTACTTC

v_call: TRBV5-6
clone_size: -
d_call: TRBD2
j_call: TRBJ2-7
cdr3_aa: CASSLGLAGGVSYEQYF
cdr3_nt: TGTGCCAGCAGCTTGGGACTAGCGGGAGGGGTCTCCTACGAGCAGTACTTC

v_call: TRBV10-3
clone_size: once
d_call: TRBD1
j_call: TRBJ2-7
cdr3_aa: CAISDPQGESSYEQYF
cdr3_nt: TGTGCCATCAGTGACCCACAGGGGGAAAGCTCCTACGAGCAGTACTTC

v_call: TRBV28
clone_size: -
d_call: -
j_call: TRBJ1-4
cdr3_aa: CASSPTRGQINEKLFF
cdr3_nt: TGTGCCAGCAGTCCGACCAGAGGACAGATAAATGAAAAACTGTTTTTT

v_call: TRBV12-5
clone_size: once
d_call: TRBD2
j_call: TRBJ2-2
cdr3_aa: CASGLVLRGLAGSSGELFF
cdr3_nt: TGTGCTAGTGGTTTGGTCCTCCGTGGGCTAGCGGGATCCTCCGGGGAGCTGTTTTTT

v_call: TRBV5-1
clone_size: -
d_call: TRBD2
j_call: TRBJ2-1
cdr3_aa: CASSSLAVGNEQFF
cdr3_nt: TGCGCCAGCAGCTCGCTAGCGGTGGGCAATGAGCAGTTCTTC

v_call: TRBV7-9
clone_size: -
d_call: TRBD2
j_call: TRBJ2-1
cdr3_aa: CASSSLLAQFFNEQFF
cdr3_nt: TGTGCCAGCAGCTCTCTACTAGCGCAGTTTTTCAATGAGCAGTTCTTC

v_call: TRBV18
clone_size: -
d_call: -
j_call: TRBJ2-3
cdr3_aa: CASSPPSGSTDTQYF
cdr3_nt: TGTGCCAGCTCACCACCGTCTGGAAGCACAGATACGCAGTATTTT

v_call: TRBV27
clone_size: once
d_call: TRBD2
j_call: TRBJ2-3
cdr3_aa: CASSSLTGLAGGGTDTQYF
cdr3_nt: TGTGCCAGCAGTTCCCTTACGGGACTAGCGGGAGGGGGGACAGATACGCAGTATTTT

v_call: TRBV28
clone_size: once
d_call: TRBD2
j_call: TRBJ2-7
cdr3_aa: CASSLGVAGPYEQYF
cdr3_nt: TGTGCCAGCAGTTTAGGAGTAGCGGGACCCTACGAGCAGTACTTC

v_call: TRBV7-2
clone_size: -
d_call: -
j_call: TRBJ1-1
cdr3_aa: CASSLDLSTNTEAFF
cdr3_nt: TGTGCCAGCAGCTTAGATTTATCCACTAACACTGAAGCTTTCTTT

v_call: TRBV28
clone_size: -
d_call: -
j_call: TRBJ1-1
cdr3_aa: CAALTEANTEAFF
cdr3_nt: TGTGCCGCCCTAACGGAGGCGAACACTGAAGCTTTCTTT

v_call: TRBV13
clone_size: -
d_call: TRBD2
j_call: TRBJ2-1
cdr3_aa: CASSSDGLAAYNEQFF
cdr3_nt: TGTGCCAGCAGCTCAGATGGACTAGCGGCCTACAATGAGCAGTTCTTC

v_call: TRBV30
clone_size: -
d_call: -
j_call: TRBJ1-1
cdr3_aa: CAWSVSLTEAFF
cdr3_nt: TGTGCCTGGAGTGTATCGCTTACTGAAGCTTTCTTT

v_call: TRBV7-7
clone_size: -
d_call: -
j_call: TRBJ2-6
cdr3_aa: CPPRPGKELISGANVLTF
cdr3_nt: TGTCCTCCTCGGCCCGGAAAGGAGCTAATCTCTGGGGCCAACGTCCTGACTTTC

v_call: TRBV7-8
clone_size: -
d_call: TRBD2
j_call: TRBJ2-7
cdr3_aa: CASSLSAGRLAGISYEQYF
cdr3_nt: TGTGCCAGCAGCTTATCCGCCGGGAGACTAGCGGGAATCTCCTACGAGCAGTACTTC

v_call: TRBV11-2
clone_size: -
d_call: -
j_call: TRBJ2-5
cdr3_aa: CASSFLAANQETQYF
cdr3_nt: TGTGCCAGCAGCTTTTTGGCAGCAAATCAAGAGACCCAGTACTTC

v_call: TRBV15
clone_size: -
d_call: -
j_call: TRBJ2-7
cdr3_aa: CATSRDASSYEQYF
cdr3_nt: TGTGCCACCAGCAGAGATGCCAGCTCCTACGAGCAGTACTTC

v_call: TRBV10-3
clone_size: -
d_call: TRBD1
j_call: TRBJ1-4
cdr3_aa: CAISDQATGAGEKLFF
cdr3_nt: TGTGCCATCAGTGATCAGGCAACAGGGGCGGGCGAAAAACTGTTTTTT

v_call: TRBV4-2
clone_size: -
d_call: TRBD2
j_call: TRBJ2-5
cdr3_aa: CASSPGTSGKYQETQYF
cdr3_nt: TGTGCCAGCAGCCCGGGGACTAGCGGGAAGTACCAAGAGACCCAGTACTTC

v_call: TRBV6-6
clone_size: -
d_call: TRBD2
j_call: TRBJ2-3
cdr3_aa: CASSYSMEREPDTQYF
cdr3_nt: TGTGCCAGCAGTTACTCGATGGAGCGGGAGCCAGATACGCAGTATTTT

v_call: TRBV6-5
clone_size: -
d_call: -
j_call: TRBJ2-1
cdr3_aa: CASSYTTREQFF
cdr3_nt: TGTGCCAGCAGTTACACAACGAGGGAGCAGTTCTTC

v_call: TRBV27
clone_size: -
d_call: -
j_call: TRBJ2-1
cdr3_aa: CASSWARDINEQFF
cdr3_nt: TGTGCCAGCAGTTGGGCCAGGGACATCAATGAGCAGTTCTTC

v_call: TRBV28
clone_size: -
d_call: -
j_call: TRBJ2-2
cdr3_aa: CASSSLPGTGELFF
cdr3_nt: TGTGCCAGCAGCTCCCTCCCGGGGACCGGGGAGCTGTTTTTT

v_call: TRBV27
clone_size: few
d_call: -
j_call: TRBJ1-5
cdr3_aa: CASSLRSNQPQHF
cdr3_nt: TGTGCCAGCAGCCTTCGTAGCAATCAGCCCCAGCATTTT

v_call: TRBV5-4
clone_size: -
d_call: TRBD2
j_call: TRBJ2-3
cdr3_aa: CASSAREGPSTDTQYF
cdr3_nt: TGTGCCAGCAGCGCTAGGGAGGGTCCTAGCACAGATACGCAGTATTTT

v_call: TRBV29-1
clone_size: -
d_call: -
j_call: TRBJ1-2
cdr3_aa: CSASQGSYGYTF
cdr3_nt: TGCAGTGCCTCTCAGGGGAGCTATGGCTACACCTTC

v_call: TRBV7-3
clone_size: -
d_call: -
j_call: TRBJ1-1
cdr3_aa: CASSIGVNTEAFF
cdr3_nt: TGTGCCAGCAGCATAGGGGTGAACACTGAAGCTTTCTTT

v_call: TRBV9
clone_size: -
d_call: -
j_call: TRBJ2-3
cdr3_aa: CASSDGLSPDTQYF
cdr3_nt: TGTGCCAGCAGCGATGGACTATCCCCAGATACGCAGTATTTT

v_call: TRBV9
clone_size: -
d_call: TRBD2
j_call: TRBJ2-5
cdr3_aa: CASSDRSGGETQYF
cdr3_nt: TGTGCCAGCAGCGACCGTAGCGGGGGAGAGACCCAGTACTTC

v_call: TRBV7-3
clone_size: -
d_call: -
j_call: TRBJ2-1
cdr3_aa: CASSRVSLTEQFF
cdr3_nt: TGTGCCAGCAGCCGCGTTAGCCTAACCGAGCAGTTCTTC

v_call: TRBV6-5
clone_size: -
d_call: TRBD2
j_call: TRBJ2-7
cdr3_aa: CASSYSLADSYEQYF
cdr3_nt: TGTGCCAGCAGTTACTCCCTAGCGGACTCCTACGAGCAGTACTTC

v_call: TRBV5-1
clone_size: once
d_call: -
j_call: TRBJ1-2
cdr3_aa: CASSGALNYGYTF
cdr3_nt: TGCGCCAGCAGCGGGGCCTTAAACTATGGCTACACCTTC

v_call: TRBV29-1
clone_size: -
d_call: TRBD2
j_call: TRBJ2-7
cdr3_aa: CSVTGLANYEQYF
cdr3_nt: TGCAGCGTGACGGGACTAGCGAATTACGAGCAGTACTTC

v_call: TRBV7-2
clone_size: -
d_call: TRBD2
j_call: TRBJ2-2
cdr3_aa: CASTSLGGANTGELFF
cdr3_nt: TGTGCCAGCACCTCCTTGGGAGGGGCGAACACCGGGGAGCTGTTTTTT

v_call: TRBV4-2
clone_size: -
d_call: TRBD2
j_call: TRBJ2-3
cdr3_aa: CASSQEPGLADHGSTDTQYF
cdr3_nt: TGTGCCAGCAGCCAAGAACCGGGACTAGCGGATCATGGTAGCACAGATACGCAGTATTTT

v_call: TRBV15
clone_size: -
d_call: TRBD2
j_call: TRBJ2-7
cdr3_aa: CATSRDFGLVFGQYF
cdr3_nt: TGTGCCACCAGCAGAGATTTTGGACTAGTTTTCGGGCAGTACTTC

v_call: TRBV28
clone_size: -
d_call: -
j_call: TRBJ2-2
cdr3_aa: CASSPTNRVTGELFF
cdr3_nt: TGTGCCAGCAGTCCGACTAACAGGGTCACCGGGGAGCTGTTTTTT

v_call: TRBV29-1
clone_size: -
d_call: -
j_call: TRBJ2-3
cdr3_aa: CSAPSGSSTDTQYF
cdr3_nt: TGCAGCGCCCCCTCCGGGTCTAGCACAGATACGCAGTATTTT

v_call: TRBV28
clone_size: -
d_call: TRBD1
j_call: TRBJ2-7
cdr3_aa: CASSRPQGTGVYEQYF
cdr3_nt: TGTGCCAGCAGTAGGCCCCAGGGGACAGGGGTGTACGAGCAGTACTTC

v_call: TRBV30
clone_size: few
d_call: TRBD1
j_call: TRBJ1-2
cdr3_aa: CAWNRGHGYTF
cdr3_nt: TGTGCCTGGAACAGGGGGCACGGCTACACCTTC

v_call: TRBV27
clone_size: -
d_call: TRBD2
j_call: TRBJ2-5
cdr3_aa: CASSFWPLAEKKETQYF
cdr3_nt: TGTGCCAGCAGTTTTTGGCCGCTAGCGGAGAAAAAAGAGACCCAGTACTTC

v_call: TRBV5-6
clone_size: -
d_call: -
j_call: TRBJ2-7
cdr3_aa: CASTFRGLSYEQYF
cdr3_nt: TGTGCCAGCACCTTTCGAGGCCTCTCCTACGAGCAGTACTTC

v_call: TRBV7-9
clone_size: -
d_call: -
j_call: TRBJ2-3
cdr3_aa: CASSRGWEVATDTQYF
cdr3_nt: TGTGCCAGCAGCCGGGGATGGGAGGTTGCGACAGATACGCAGTATTTT